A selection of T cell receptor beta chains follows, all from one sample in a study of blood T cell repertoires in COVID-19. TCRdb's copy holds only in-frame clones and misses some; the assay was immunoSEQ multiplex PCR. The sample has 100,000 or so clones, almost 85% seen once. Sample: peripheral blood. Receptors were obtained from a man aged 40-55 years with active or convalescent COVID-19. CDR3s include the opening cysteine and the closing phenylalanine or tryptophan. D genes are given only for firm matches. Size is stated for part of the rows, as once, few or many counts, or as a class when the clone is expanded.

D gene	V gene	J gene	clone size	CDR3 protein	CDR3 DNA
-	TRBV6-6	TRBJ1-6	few	CASSYPEANSPLHF	TGTGCCAGCAGTTACCCGGAGGCGAATTCACCCCTCCACTTT
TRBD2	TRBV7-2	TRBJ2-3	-	CASSPTSGGPLGTDTQYF	TGTGCCAGCAGCCCGACTAGCGGGGGGCCCCTGGGCACAGATACGCAGTATTTT
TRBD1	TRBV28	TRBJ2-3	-	CASSLSSGTVTDTQYF	TGTGCCAGCAGTTTATCCTCCGGGACAGTAACAGATACGCAGTATTTT
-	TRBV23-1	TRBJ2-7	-	CASSQSRECERYEQYF	TGCGCCAGCAGTCAATCAAGAGAATGCGAAAGATACGAGCAGTACTTC
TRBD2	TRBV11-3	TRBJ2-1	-	CASSPGTSGYEQFF	TGTGCCAGCAGCCCCGGGACTAGCGGCTATGAGCAGTTCTTC
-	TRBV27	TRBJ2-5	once	CASTRRLGGQETQYF	TGTGCCAGCACTAGACGCCTGGGTGGGCAAGAGACCCAGTACTTC
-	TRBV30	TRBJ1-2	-	CAWASTARGYTF	TGTGCCTGGGCCTCGACAGCACGTGGCTACACCTTC
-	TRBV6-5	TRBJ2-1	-	CASSLRSPYNEQFF	TGTGCCAGCAGTTTACGGAGCCCCTACAATGAGCAGTTCTTC
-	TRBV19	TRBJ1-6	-	CASSRGDSPLHF	TGTGCCAGTAGTCGGGGAGATTCACCCCTCCACTTT
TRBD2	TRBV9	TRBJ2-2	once	CASIGLAGVAGELFF	TGTGCCAGCATCGGACTAGCGGGGGTTGCCGGGGAGCTGTTTTTT
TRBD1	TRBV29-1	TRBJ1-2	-	CSVAGQGVGYGYTF	TGCAGCGTGGCCGGACAGGGAGTGGGGTATGGCTACACCTTC
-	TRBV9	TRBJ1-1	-	CASSVDDRRTEAFF	TGTGCCAGCAGCGTAGACGACAGGCGCACTGAAGCTTTCTTT
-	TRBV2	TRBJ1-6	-	CASSEVNSINSPLHF	TGTGCCAGCAGTGAAGTTAACAGCATTAATTCACCCCTCCACTTT
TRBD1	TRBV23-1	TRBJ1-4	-	CASSQSIPRDRITYEKLFF	TGCGCCAGCAGTCAATCGATTCCCCGGGACAGGATCACTTATGAAAAACTGTTTTTT
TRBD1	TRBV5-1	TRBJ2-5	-	CASSLPPSGQGDIETQYF	TGCGCCAGCAGCTTGCCCCCCTCAGGACAGGGTGATATCGAGACCCAGTACTTC
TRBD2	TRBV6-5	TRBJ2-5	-	CASSPYGSGETQYF	TGTGCCAGCAGCCCGTACGGTAGCGGGGAGACCCAGTACTTC
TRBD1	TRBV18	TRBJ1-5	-	CASSEGQGASNQPQHF	TGTGCCAGCTCAGAAGGACAGGGGGCTAGCAATCAGCCCCAGCATTTT
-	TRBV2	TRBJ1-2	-	CASSEARSGPLGGYTF	TGTGCCAGCAGTGAAGCGCGGTCAGGGCCCCTTGGGGGCTACACCTTC
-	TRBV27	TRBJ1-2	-	CASSPTGNYGYTF	TGTGCCAGCAGTCCGACGGGTAACTATGGCTACACCTTC
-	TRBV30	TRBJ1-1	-	CAWCTLFEVEAFF	TGTGCCTGGTGTACCCTTTTTGAGGTTGAAGCTTTCTTT
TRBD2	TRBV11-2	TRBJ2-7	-	CASSPTSGVSSYEQYF	TGTGCCAGCAGCCCAACTAGCGGGGTGAGCTCCTACGAGCAGTACTTC
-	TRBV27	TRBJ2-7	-	CASSFPGTPAYEQYF	TGTGCCAGCAGCTTCCCCGGGACACCTGCCTACGAGCAGTACTTC
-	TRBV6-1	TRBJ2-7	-	CASSETYEQYF	TGTGCCAGCAGTGAAACTTACGAGCAGTACTTC
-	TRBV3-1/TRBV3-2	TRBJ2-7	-	CASSHSSRDNEQYF	TGTGCCAGCAGCCACTCTTCCAGGGACAACGAGCAGTACTTC
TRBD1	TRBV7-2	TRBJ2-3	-	CASSPYPGQGTDTQYF	TGTGCCAGCAGCCCGTATCCGGGACAGGGTACAGATACGCAGTATTTT
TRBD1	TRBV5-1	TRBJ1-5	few	CASSPDRGNQPQHF	TGCGCCAGCAGCCCAGACAGGGGCAATCAGCCCCAGCATTTT
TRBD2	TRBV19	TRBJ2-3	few	CASSMDAGTSGGSGDTQYF	TGTGCCAGTAGCATGGACGCCGGGACTAGCGGGGGTTCCGGGGATACGCAGTATTTT